Described below is a single TCR beta chain sequence and its context. What it binds is not known. This sample stems from a study of immune evolution from preneoplasia to lung adenocarcinoma. Study-wide background: HLA loss of heterozygosity: less than 9% AIS, about 14% MIA, 30% to 35% ADC, none AAH. General study findings and limits: Later-stage lesions seemingly showed higher T cell density and diversity than normal lung. T cell clonality was higher in KRAS-mutant than EGFR-mutant or wild-type nodules.

Only in-frame clones appear in the TCRdb table, and some are missing; sequencing was by immunoSEQ multiplex PCR. The sample gives tens of thousands of clones, 70% to 85% of which show up once; about 4.3% is in the top ten. After removal of 4 bases from V and 5 bases from J, the junction contained 4 bases not matched to a gene. There are 14 residues in the CDR3. Germline V gene lookup returns CDR1 SQVTM and CDR2 ANQGSEA. Histologic diagnosis was independently verified by two lung pathologists. This receptor was taken from a person aged 60 to 70 with lung adenocarcinoma. Sequencing was carried out using FFPE invasive lung adenocarcinoma tissue. This chain joins TRBV29-1 and TRBJ2-2; TRBD2 matches 10 bases. CDR3 DNA: TGCAGCGTTGGTGTGACTAGCGGGACCGGGGAGCTGTTTTTT. This encodes CSVGVTSGTGELFF.